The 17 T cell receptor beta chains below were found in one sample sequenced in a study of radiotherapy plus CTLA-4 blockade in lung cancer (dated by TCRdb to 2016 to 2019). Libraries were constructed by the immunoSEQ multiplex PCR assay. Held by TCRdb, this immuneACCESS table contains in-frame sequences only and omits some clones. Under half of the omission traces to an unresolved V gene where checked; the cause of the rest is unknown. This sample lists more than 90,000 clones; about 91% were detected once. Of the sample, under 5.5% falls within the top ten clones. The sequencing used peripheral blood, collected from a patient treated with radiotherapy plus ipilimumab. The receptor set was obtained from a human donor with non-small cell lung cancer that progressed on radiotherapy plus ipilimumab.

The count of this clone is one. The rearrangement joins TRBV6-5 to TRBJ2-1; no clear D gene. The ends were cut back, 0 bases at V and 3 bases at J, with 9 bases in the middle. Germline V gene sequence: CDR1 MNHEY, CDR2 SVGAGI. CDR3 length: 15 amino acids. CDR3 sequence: CASSYSNSGYNEQFF. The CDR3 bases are TGTGCCAGCAGTTACTCGAATTCGGGCTACAATGAGCAGTTCTTC.

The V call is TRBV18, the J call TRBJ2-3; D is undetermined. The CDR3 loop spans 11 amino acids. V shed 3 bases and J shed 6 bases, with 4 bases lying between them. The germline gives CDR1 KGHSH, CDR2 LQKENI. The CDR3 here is CASSPVDTQYF. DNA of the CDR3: TGTGCCAGCTCACCCGTGGATACGCAGTATTTT.

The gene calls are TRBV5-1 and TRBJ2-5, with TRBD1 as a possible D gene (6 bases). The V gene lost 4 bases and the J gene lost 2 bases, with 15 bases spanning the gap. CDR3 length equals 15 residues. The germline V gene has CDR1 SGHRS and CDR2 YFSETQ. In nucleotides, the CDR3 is TGCGCCAGCAGCAGAACGACAGGCGTTCAAGAGACCCAGTACTTC. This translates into CASSRTTGVQETQYF. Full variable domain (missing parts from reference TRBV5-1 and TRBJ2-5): KAGVTQTPRYLIKTRGQQVTLSCSPISGHRSVSWYQQTPGQGLQFLFEYFSETQRNKGNFPGRFSGRQFSNSRSEMNVSTLELGDSALYLCASSRTTGVQETQYFGPGTRLLVL.

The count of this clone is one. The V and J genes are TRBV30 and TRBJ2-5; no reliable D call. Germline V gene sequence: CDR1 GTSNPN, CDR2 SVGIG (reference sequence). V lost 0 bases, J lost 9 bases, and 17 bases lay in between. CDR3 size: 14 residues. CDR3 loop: CAWSVLDGLSAQYF. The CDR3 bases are TGTGCCTGGAGTGTATTGGACGGCCTATCGGCCCAGTACTTC.

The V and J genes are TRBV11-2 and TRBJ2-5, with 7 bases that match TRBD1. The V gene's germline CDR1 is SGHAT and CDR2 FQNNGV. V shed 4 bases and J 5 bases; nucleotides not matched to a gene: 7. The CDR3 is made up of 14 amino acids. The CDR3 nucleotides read TGTGCCAGCAGCTCATCGACAGGGACGGAGACCCAGTACTTC. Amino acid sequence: CASSSSTGTETQYF.

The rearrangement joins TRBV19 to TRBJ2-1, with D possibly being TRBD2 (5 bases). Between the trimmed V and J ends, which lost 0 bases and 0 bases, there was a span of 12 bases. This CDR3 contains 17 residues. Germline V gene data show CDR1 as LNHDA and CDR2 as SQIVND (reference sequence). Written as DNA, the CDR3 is TGTGCCAGTAGTATAGATGCGCGGGCTAGCTCCTACAATGAGCAGTTCTTC. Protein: CASSIDARASSYNEQFF.

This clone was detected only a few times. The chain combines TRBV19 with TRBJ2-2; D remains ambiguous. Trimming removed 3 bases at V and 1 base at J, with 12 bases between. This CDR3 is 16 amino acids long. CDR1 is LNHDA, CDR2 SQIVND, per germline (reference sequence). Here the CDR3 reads CASSISPLGNTGELFF. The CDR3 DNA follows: TGTGCCAGTAGTATCAGCCCCCTTGGGAACACCGGGGAGCTGTTTTTT.

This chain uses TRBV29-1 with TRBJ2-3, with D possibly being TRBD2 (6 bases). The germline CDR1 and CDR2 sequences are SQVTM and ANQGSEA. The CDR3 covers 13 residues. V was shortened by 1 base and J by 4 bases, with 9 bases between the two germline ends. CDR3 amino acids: CSVEGRAPDTQYF. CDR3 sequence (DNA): TGCAGCGTTGAAGGGAGGGCCCCAGATACGCAGTATTTT.

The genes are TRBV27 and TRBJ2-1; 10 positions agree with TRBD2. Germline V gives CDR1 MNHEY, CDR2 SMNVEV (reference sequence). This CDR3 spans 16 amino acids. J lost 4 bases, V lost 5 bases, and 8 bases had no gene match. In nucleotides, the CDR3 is TGTGCCAGCAGTAGAGCGGGAGGGCCGGGTTACAATGAGCAGTTCTTC. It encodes CASSRAGGPGYNEQFF.

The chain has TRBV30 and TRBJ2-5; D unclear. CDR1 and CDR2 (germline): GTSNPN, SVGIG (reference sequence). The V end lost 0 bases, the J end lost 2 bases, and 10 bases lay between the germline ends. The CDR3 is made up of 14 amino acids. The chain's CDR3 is CAWSVFVRQETQYF. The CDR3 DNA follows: TGTGCCTGGAGTGTTTTCGTTCGTCAAGAGACCCAGTACTTC.

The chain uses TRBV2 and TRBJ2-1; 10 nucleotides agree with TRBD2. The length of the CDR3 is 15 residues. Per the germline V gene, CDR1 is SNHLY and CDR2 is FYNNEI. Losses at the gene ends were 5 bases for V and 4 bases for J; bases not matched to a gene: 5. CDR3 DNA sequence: TGTGCCAGCAGTCCTGGGACTAGCGATTACAATGAGCAGTTCTTC. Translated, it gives CASSPGTSDYNEQFF.

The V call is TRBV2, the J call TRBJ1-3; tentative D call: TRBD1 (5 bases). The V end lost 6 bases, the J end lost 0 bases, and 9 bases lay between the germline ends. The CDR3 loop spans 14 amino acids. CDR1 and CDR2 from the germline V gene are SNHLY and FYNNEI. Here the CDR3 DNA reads TGTGCCAGCAGCCGGGGGAGCTCTGGAAACACCATATATTTT. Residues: CASSRGSSGNTIYF.

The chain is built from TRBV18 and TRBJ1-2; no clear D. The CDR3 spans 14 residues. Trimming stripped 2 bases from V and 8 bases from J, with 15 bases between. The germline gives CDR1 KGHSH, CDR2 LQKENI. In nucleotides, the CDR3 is TGTGCCAGCTCACCAAGCCCTGGTCGCGAGGGCTACACCTTC. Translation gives CASSPSPGREGYTF.

Here the CDR3 reads CASSFRPGQVHTGELFF. In DNA form, the CDR3 reads TGTGCCAGCAGCTTCCGTCCGGGACAGGTCCACACCGGGGAGCTGTTTTTT. J is TRBJ2-2 and V is TRBV11-2; TRBD1 matches 8 bases. J lost 3 bases, V lost 3 bases, and 9 bases had no gene match. The V gene's germline CDR1 is SGHAT and CDR2 FQNNGV. CDR3 length equals 17 residues.

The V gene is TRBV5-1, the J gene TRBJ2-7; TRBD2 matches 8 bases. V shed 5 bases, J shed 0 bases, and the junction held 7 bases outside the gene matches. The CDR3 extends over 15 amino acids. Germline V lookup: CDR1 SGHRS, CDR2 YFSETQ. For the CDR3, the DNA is TGCGCCAGCAGAACGGGAGGGGGTAGCTCCTACGAGCAGTACTTC. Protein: CASRTGGGSSYEQYF.

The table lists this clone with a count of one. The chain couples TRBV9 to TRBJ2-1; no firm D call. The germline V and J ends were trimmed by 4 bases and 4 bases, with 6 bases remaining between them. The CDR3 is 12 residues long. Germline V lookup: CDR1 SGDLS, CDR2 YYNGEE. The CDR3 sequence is CASSPRYNEQFF. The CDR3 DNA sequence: TGTGCCAGCAGCCCTAGGTACAATGAGCAGTTCTTC.

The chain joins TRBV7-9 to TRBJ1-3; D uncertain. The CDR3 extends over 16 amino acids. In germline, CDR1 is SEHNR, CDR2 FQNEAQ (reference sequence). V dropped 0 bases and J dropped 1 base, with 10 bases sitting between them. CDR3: CASSLAGYKSGNTIYF. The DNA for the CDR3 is TGTGCCAGCAGCTTAGCGGGATACAAGTCTGGAAACACCATATATTTT.